The clone carrying this TCR beta chain was observed many times. Its specificity is not known. After 5'RACE with constant-segment primers, TCR alpha and TCR beta cDNA libraries carrying sample barcodes and UMIs were obtained. TCRdb reprocessed the 5' RACE reads with MiXCR, giving one entry per CDR3 protein. The profile shows tens of thousands of distinct CDR3 sequences, around 21% of them singletons. Germline values: CDR1 SGHNT, CDR2 YENEEA. Trimming cost V 3 bases and J 1 base, with 19 bases left between them. The CDR3 covers 17 residues. The entry originates in a study of T-cell memory formation after mild COVID-19. Study in general: Each donor largely had its own TCR clusters. Overall study results and limits: CD4+ contracting clones were mainly CM and EM; CD8+ ones, EMRA. Cross-reactive memory seemingly joined, as some responding clones were found in pre-infection memory.

The receptor's source is an adult who had mild COVID-19 (a few samples of this study predate the infection). Cell type and time point are not known. Material: PBMCs or a T cell subset sorted from them (not recorded which). This chain uses TRBV11-3 with TRBJ2-7, with D perhaps matching TRBD1 (6 bases). This CDR3 is CASSLPLQGIVSYEQYF. In nucleotides, the CDR3 is TGTGCCAGCAGCTTGCCCCTCCAGGGGATAGTGTCCTACGAGCAGTACTTC.